Listed below are T cell receptor beta chains from one sample, sequenced in a study of blood T cell repertoires in COVID-19. Measured with immunoSEQ multiplex PCR; TCRdb has only the in-frame clones, and not every one. This table holds 95,000 to 110,000 clones, about 91% found once. The sequencing sample was made of peripheral blood. Receptors were obtained from a man in his fifties with active or convalescent COVID-19. Each CDR3 is given with its conserved first and last residue. The order of the fields is CDR3 length, J gene, V gene, D gene, clone size, CDR3 protein, CDR3 DNA. The D gene is left open where the match is weak. A row's size may be missing; if present it is once, few, many or a size class.

CDR3 length: 17
J gene: TRBJ2-1
V gene: TRBV7-2
D gene: TRBD2
clone size: .
CDR3 protein: CASSPQSSSGRWNEQFF
CDR3 DNA: TGTGCCAGCAGCCCACAGTCGTCTAGCGGGAGGTGGAATGAGCAGTTCTTC

CDR3 length: 13
J gene: TRBJ1-5
V gene: TRBV27
D gene: .
clone size: .
CDR3 protein: CASSPAGYQPQHF
CDR3 DNA: TGTGCCAGCAGTCCCGCAGGGTATCAGCCCCAGCATTTT

CDR3 length: 15
J gene: TRBJ2-1
V gene: TRBV5-4
D gene: TRBD2
clone size: .
CDR3 protein: CASSVAGVSYNEQFF
CDR3 DNA: TGTGCCAGCAGCGTAGCGGGAGTATCTTACAATGAGCAGTTCTTC

CDR3 length: 15
J gene: TRBJ2-7
V gene: TRBV6-5
D gene: .
clone size: .
CDR3 protein: CASSPQGLATYEQYF
CDR3 DNA: TGTGCCAGCAGTCCCCAAGGACTTGCCACCTACGAGCAGTACTTC

CDR3 length: 21
J gene: TRBJ2-7
V gene: TRBV12-5
D gene: TRBD1
clone size: .
CDR3 protein: CASGLLPPRQGFSPLLSEQYF
CDR3 DNA: TGTGCTAGTGGTTTGCTCCCCCCCCGACAGGGCTTCTCCCCTCTCCTATCCGAGCAGTACTTC

CDR3 length: 16
J gene: TRBJ2-3
V gene: TRBV9
D gene: TRBD2
clone size: .
CDR3 protein: CASSVEGTTPTDTQYF
CDR3 DNA: TGTGCCAGCAGCGTAGAGGGGACTACCCCCACAGATACGCAGTATTTT

CDR3 length: 14
J gene: TRBJ1-6
V gene: TRBV5-4
D gene: .
clone size: .
CDR3 protein: CASSLLFDNSPLHF
CDR3 DNA: TGTGCCAGCAGCTTGCTCTTCGATAATTCACCCCTCCACTTT

CDR3 length: 15
J gene: TRBJ1-6
V gene: TRBV28
D gene: .
clone size: .
CDR3 protein: CASSFNSGGTSPLHF
CDR3 DNA: TGTGCCAGCAGTTTTAACAGTGGGGGGACTTCACCCCTCCACTTT

CDR3 length: 15
J gene: TRBJ2-7
V gene: TRBV15
D gene: TRBD1
clone size: .
CDR3 protein: CATSREPGGSYEQYF
CDR3 DNA: TGTGCCACCAGCAGAGAGCCAGGGGGCTCCTACGAGCAGTACTTC

CDR3 length: 15
J gene: TRBJ2-7
V gene: TRBV27
D gene: TRBD2
clone size: .
CDR3 protein: CASSLFLAGGYEQYF
CDR3 DNA: TGTGCCAGCAGTTTATTCCTAGCGGGAGGCTACGAGCAGTACTTC

CDR3 length: 14
J gene: TRBJ2-1
V gene: TRBV27
D gene: .
clone size: .
CDR3 protein: CASSSPGAYNEQFF
CDR3 DNA: TGTGCCAGCAGTTCTCCCGGAGCCTACAATGAGCAGTTCTTC

CDR3 length: 17
J gene: TRBJ1-5
V gene: TRBV21-1
D gene: .
clone size: .
CDR3 protein: CASSKYTGTTLEQPQHF
CDR3 DNA: TGTGCCAGCAGCAAATACACAGGGACCACCCTGGAGCAGCCCCAGCATTTT

CDR3 length: 15
J gene: TRBJ2-7
V gene: TRBV10-3
D gene: .
clone size: .
CDR3 protein: CAISEGASHSYEQYF
CDR3 DNA: TGTGCCATCAGTGAGGGAGCTAGCCATTCCTACGAGCAGTACTTC

CDR3 length: 15
J gene: TRBJ1-4
V gene: TRBV5-8
D gene: .
clone size: .
CDR3 protein: CASILLSGANEKLFF
CDR3 DNA: TGTGCCAGCATCCTGTTAAGCGGAGCTAATGAAAAACTGTTTTTT

CDR3 length: 13
J gene: TRBJ1-1
V gene: TRBV19
D gene: .
clone size: .
CDR3 protein: CASSQDRNTEAFF
CDR3 DNA: TGTGCCAGTAGTCAAGACAGGAACACTGAAGCTTTCTTT

CDR3 length: 14
J gene: TRBJ2-1
V gene: TRBV5-6
D gene: .
clone size: .
CDR3 protein: CASSFFLYYNEQFF
CDR3 DNA: TGTGCCAGCAGCTTTTTCCTATACTACAATGAGCAGTTCTTC

CDR3 length: 14
J gene: TRBJ1-2
V gene: TRBV28
D gene: .
clone size: once
CDR3 protein: CASRNTDSFYGYTF
CDR3 DNA: TGTGCCAGCAGAAATACAGACAGTTTCTATGGCTACACCTTC

CDR3 length: 14
J gene: TRBJ2-1
V gene: TRBV4-2
D gene: TRBD2
clone size: .
CDR3 protein: CASSQNLAGAVQFF
CDR3 DNA: TGTGCCAGCAGCCAGAACTTAGCGGGAGCAGTGCAGTTCTTC

CDR3 length: 14
J gene: TRBJ1-2
V gene: TRBV7-9
D gene: TRBD1
clone size: .
CDR3 protein: CASSPPTGDPGYTF
CDR3 DNA: TGTGCCAGCAGCCCCCCAACAGGGGATCCTGGCTACACCTTC

CDR3 length: 16
J gene: TRBJ2-3
V gene: TRBV19
D gene: TRBD2
clone size: .
CDR3 protein: CASSISASGRANTQYF
CDR3 DNA: TGTGCCAGTAGTATAAGTGCTAGCGGGAGGGCCAATACGCAGTATTTT

CDR3 length: 15
J gene: TRBJ1-6
V gene: TRBV2
D gene: .
clone size: .
CDR3 protein: CASSQGQGHNSPLHF
CDR3 DNA: TGTGCCAGCAGTCAAGGGCAGGGGCATAATTCACCCCTCCACTTT

CDR3 length: 16
J gene: TRBJ2-2
V gene: TRBV11-2
D gene: .
clone size: .
CDR3 protein: CASSLMALSGTGELFF
CDR3 DNA: TGTGCCAGCAGCTTAATGGCGTTGTCGGGCACCGGGGAGCTGTTTTTT

CDR3 length: 18
J gene: TRBJ2-5
V gene: TRBV28
D gene: TRBD2
clone size: once
CDR3 protein: CASSLLGTSGREGETQYF
CDR3 DNA: TGTGCCAGCAGTTTACTTGGCACTAGCGGGAGAGAAGGAGAGACCCAGTACTTC

CDR3 length: 13
J gene: TRBJ1-6
V gene: TRBV27
D gene: .
clone size: .
CDR3 protein: CASSLGSSSPLHF
CDR3 DNA: TGTGCCAGCAGTTTGGGGAGTTCTTCACCCCTCCACTTT

CDR3 length: 15
J gene: TRBJ1-3
V gene: TRBV18
D gene: .
clone size: once
CDR3 protein: CASSPGGVSGNTIYF
CDR3 DNA: TGTGCCAGCTCACCAGGGGGCGTATCTGGAAACACCATATATTTT